A selection of T cell receptor beta chains follows, all from one sample in a study of T-cell reconstitution after alpha-beta-depleted transplantation in children. TCRdb re-derived calls from the PCR reads in MiXCR, one entry per CDR3 protein. This sample has approximately 520,000 distinct CDR3 sequences; 11% occur once, and the top ten carry 12% to 15%. The source was PBMCs, mostly from graft donor cells, collected 180 days after TCRalphabeta/CD19-depleted stem cell transplant. Receptors were obtained from a female patient aged 2 to 10 who had a stem cell transplant for aplastic anemia, so the T cells may come from the graft donor. The CDR3 runs from the conserved cysteine through the conserved F or W. The D gene is left open where the match is weak. Size is omitted from some rows. Given values are once, few, many or a class for expanded clones.

j_call v_call cdr3_length d_call clone_size cdr3_nt cdr3_aa
TRBJ2-1 TRBV10-2 15 - - TGCGCCAGCAGTGAGTCTGTGGCGGTTTACAATGAGCAGTTCTTC CASSESVAVYNEQFF
TRBJ2-1 TRBV24-1 14 - - TGTGCCACCAGCGAAACGACAGGTCTCAATGAGAAGTTCTTC CATSETTGLNEKFF
TRBJ1-4 TRBV12-3/TRBV12-4 15 - few TGTGCCAGCAGTTGGGATCAGGGGTTTCAGGAAAAACTGTTTTTT CASSWDQGFQEKLFF
TRBJ2-1 TRBV11-2 19 TRBD2 few TGTGCCAGCAGCCAAGCTGGGCTAGCGGGAGCTTGGGCCTACAATGAGCAGTTCTTC CASSQAGLAGAWAYNEQFF
TRBJ2-3 TRBV29-1 12 TRBD1 - TGCAGCGGGGAGGGACAGGGCGATACGCAGTATTTT CSGEGQGDTQYF
TRBJ2-6 TRBV5-1 18 - many TGCGCCAGCAGCTTTACGACGGGATCCAACTCTGGGGCCAACGTCCTGACTTTC CASSFTTGSNSGANVLTF
TRBJ2-1 TRBV4-2 15 TRBD1 few TGTGCCAGCAGCTTAGATGACAGGGGATACAATGAGCAGTTCTTC CASSLDDRGYNEQFF
TRBJ1-5 TRBV24-1 15 - - TGTGCCACCAGTGATCAACAGACAAGCAATCAGCCCCAGCATTTT CATSDQQTSNQPQHF
TRBJ2-5 TRBV29-1 9 - few TGCAGCGTGAGGGAGGCTAGCGAGTTC CSVREASEF
TRBJ1-4 TRBV4-1 17 - few TGCGCCAGCAGCCAAGAAGCGACAGATCCGTATGATGAAAAACTGTTTTTT CASSQEATDPYDEKLFF
TRBJ2-3 TRBV5-1 14 - - TGCGCCAGCACGGCGAGGGAGAACCCAGATACGCAGTATTTT CASTARENPDTQYF
TRBJ2-7 TRBV29-1 12 - few TGCAGCGTTGAAACGGACGCGTACGAGCAGTACTTC CSVETDAYEQYF
TRBJ2-1 TRBV7-9 14 TRBD1 few TGTGCCAGCAGAGGACAGGGGGCTCTGAATGAGCAGTTCTTC CASRGQGALNEQFF
TRBJ2-7 TRBV29-1 14 - - TGCAGCGGAATACGGACGGATGGGACCTACGAGCAGTACTTC CSGIRTDGTYEQYF
TRBJ2-2 TRBV5-1 15 TRBD1 many TGCGCCAGCATTGACAGGGGGCCGAACACCGGGGAGCTGTTTTTT CASIDRGPNTGELFF
TRBJ1-1 TRBV29-1 12 - - TGCAGCGTTGAAGTCCCAAACACTGAAGCTTTCTTT CSVEVPNTEAFF
TRBJ1-5 TRBV3-1 17 - - TGTGCCAGCAGCCAAGGCGGGCATTCAGGGCCCAATCAGCCCCAGCATTTT CASSQGGHSGPNQPQHF
TRBJ2-1 TRBV29-1 14 TRBD2 many TGCAGCGCCAACGGGCTAGCGGGAGGGGATGAGCAGTTCTTC CSANGLAGGDEQFF
TRBJ2-7 TRBV15 13 TRBD1 few TGTGCCACCAGCAGGCAGGGGGCTTACGAGCAGTACTTC CATSRQGAYEQYF
TRBJ2-2 TRBV7-2 17 - few TGTGCCAGCAGGCTAGCGCTTCCCTACGCGAACACCGGGGAGCTGTTTTTT CASRLALPYANTGELFF
TRBJ1-1 TRBV6-5 15 - many TGTGCCAGCAGTTCCCTGGGACGGATATCCACTGAAGCTTTCTTT CASSSLGRISTEAFF
TRBJ2-3 TRBV18 20 TRBD2 few TGTGCCAGCTCACCTCCTCGAGGGACTAGCGGGCCTGGAGGCACAGATACGCAGTATTTT CASSPPRGTSGPGGTDTQYF
TRBJ2-5 TRBV7-2 15 TRBD2 - TGTGCCAGCAGCTTAATAGCGGGAGATAGGGAGACCCAGTACTTC CASSLIAGDRETQYF
TRBJ2-3 TRBV7-8 15 TRBD2 few TGTGCCAGCAGCTTCGACGGGAGGGCAGGGGATACGCAGTATTTT CASSFDGRAGDTQYF
TRBJ2-6 TRBV7-3 17 - few TGTGCCAGCAGCTTGAGGGGGAGGGGCTCTGGGGCCAACGTCCTGACTTTC CASSLRGRGSGANVLTF
TRBJ2-3 TRBV6-2/TRBV6-3 12 - few TGTGCCAGCAGTTACCCTGCAGATACGCAGTATTTT CASSYPADTQYF
TRBJ1-1 TRBV4-3 16 - - TGCGCCAGCAGCCAAGATAATACGAGGGCTACCGGGTTCGCTTTCTTT CASSQDNTRATGFAFF
TRBJ2-6 TRBV6-2/TRBV6-3 16 - few TGTGCCAGCAGACCTGACGGGAGTACTGGGGCCAACGTCCTGACTTTC CASRPDGSTGANVLTF
TRBJ2-7 TRBV6-1 15 TRBD1 many TGTGCCAGCACCCTGGGGACAGGGGTAGGCTACGAGCAGTACTTC CASTLGTGVGYEQYF
TRBJ2-2 TRBV29-1 14 TRBD2 many TGCAGCGTTGTGGGACTAGCGGGCACCGGGGAGCTGTTTTTT CSVVGLAGTGELFF
TRBJ2-1 TRBV20-1 14 TRBD2 few TGCAGTGCTCGGGAGGGCCCCTCCTACAATGAGCAGTTCTTC CSAREGPSYNEQFF
TRBJ2-5 TRBV20-1 16 TRBD2 - TGCAGTGCTAGAGTGGGGCTAGCGGAGAGACAAGAGACCCAGTACTTC CSARVGLAERQETQYF
TRBJ2-7 TRBV5-1 14 TRBD1 - TGCGCCAGCAACACCGGGACAGGGCTATCCGAGCAGTACTTC CASNTGTGLSEQYF
TRBJ1-1 TRBV27 16 - few TGTGCCAGCAGTTCGGCCGGCCGTACAACGAACACTGAAGCTTTCTTT CASSSAGRTTNTEAFF
TRBJ1-2 TRBV25-1 14 - few TGTGCCAGCAGTCCGGGAGGTAGTTTTAAGAGCTACACCTTC CASSPGGSFKSYTF
TRBJ1-4 TRBV7-6 14 TRBD1 - TGTGCCAGCAGCTCAACCGGGACAGCTGAAAAACTGTTTTTT CASSSTGTAEKLFF
TRBJ2-1 TRBV7-9 15 TRBD2 - TGTGCCAGCAGCCCTCCGGGACTAGTAACCAATGAGCAGTTCTTC CASSPPGLVTNEQFF